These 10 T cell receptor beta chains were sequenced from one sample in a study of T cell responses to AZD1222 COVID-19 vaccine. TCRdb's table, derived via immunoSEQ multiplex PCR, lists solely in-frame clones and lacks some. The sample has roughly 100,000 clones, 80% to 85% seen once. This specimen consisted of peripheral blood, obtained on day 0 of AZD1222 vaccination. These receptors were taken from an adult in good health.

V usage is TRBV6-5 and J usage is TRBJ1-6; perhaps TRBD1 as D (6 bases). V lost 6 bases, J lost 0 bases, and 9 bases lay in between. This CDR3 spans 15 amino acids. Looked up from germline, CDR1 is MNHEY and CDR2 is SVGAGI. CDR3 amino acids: CASRGGSSYNSPLHF. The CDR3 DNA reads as TGTGCCAGCAGGGGGGGCAGCTCCTATAATTCACCCCTCCACTTT.

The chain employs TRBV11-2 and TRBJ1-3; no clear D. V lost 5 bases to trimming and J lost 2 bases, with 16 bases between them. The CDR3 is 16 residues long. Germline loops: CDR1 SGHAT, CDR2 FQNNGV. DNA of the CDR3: TGTGCCAGCAGCCCGGAGGGCTCTATCCCTGGAAACACCATATATTTT. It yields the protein CASSPEGSIPGNTIYF.

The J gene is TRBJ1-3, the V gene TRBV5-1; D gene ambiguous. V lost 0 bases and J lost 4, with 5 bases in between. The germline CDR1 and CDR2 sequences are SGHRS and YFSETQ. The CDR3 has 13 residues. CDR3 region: CASSLEGGNTIYF. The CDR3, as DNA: TGCGCCAGCAGCTTGGAGGGCGGAAACACCATATATTTT.

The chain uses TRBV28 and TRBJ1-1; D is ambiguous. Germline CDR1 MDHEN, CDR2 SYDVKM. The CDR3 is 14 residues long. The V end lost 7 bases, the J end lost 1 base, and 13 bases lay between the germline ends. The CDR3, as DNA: TGTGCCAGCACCCCCGGCGCCTGGAACACTGAAGCTTTCTTT. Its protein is CASTPGAWNTEAFF.

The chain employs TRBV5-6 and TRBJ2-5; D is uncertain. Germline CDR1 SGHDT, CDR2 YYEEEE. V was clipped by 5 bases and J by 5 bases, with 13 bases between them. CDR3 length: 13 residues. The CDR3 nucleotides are TGTGCCAGCAGGAAGATGAGTCTGGAGACCCAGTACTTC. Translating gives CASRKMSLETQYF. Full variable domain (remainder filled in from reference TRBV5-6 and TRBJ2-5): DAGVTQSPTHLIKTRGQQVTLRCSPKSGHDTVSWYQQALGQGPQFIFQYYEEEERQRGNFPDRFSGHQFPNYSSELNVNALLLGDSALYLCASRKMSLETQYFGPGTRLLVL.

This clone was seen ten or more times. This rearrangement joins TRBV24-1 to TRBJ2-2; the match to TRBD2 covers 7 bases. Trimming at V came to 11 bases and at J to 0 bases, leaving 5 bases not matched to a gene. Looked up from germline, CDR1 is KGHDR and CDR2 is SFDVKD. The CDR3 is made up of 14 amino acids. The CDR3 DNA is TGTGCCATTGGCGGGAGCGCGAACACCGGGGAGCTGTTTTTT. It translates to CAIGGSANTGELFF.

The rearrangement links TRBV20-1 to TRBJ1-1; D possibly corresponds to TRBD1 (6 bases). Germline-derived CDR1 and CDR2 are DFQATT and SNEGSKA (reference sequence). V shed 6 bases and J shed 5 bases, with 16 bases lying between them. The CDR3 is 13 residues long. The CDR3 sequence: CSASTGMRTEAFF. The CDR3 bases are TGCAGTGCAAGTACAGGGATGAGAACTGAAGCTTTCTTT.

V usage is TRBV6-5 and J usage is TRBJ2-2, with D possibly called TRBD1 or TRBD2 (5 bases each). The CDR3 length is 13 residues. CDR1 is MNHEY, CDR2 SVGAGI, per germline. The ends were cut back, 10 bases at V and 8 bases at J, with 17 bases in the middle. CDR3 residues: CANTSGARGELFF. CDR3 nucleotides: TGTGCCAACACTAGTGGGGCCAGGGGGGAGCTGTTTTTT.

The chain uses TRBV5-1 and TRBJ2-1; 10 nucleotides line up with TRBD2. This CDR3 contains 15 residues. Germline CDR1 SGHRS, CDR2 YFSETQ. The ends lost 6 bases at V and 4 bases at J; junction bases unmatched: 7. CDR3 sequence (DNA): TGCGCCAGCAAGGCGACTAGCGGGCTGTACAATGAGCAGTTCTTC. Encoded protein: CASKATSGLYNEQFF.

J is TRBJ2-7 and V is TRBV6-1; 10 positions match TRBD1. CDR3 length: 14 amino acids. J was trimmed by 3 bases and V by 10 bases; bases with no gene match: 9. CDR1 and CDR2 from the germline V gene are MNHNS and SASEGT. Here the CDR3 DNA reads TGTGCCACAAATAGGGGGACAGGGGTCTACGAGCAGTACGTC. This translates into CATNRGTGVYEQYV.